What follows describes a single TCR beta chain. V lost 2 bases and J 7 bases, leaving 13 bases between the germline ends. Germline lookup yields CDR1 SGHRS and CDR2 YFSETQ. The CDR3 is 14 residues long. This specimen comes from a study of T cell responses to AZD1222 COVID-19 vaccine. Clones were sequenced by immunoSEQ multiplex PCR, and TCRdb holds only the in-frame ones, with some missing. The sample has 84,000 or so clones, more than 80% seen once; the top ten hold approximately 30%. The chain uses TRBV5-1 and TRBJ2-1; D is perhaps TRBD2 (6 bases). The sequenced sample was peripheral blood, obtained on day 0 of AZD1222 vaccination. The clonotype was recovered from an adult in good health. The CDR3 loop reads CASSFPGVGNEQFF. The CDR3 DNA is TGCGCCAGCAGCTTTCCGGGAGTCGGTAATGAGCAGTTCTTC.